Included here is one T cell receptor beta chain sequence, with context. What it binds is unknown. The germline gives CDR1 SGHTA, CDR2 FQGNSA. This CDR3 spans 15 amino acids. J gave up 2 bases and V 5 bases, and 3 bases lay outside the gene matches. One entry per CDR3 protein results from TCRdb running MiXCR on the reads. This table holds 150,000 to 200,000 distinct CDR3 sequences, about a fifth found once. The source of the sample is a study of T cell repertoires in cytomegalovirus infection. Across the study: CMV infection together with matching HLA type was indicated by public TCR beta signatures.

Study-wide findings and caveats: Based on cumulative public TCR beta family frequency, carriers of CMV plus the relevant HLA were identified.

The rearrangement joins TRBV7-2 to TRBJ2-3, with 11 bases fitting TRBD2. This specimen consisted of CD8+ T cells from cultured PBMCs, obtained from culture after CMV antigen stimulation. This sequence originates from a human donor in good health (CMV status not recorded). Some clones in this sample may be carry-over from other donors' samples. DNA for the CDR3: TGTGCCAGCAGCGCTAGCGGGGGGATCACAGATACGCAGTATTTT. This gives the protein CASSASGGITDTQYF. The full variable domain, in which reference TRBV7-2 and TRBJ2-3 provide the parts outside the CDR3, is GAGVSQSPSNKVTEKGKDVELRCDPISGHTALYWYRQSLGQGLEFLIYFQGNSAPDKSGLPSDRFSAERTGGSVSTLTIQRTQQEDSAVYLCASSASGGITDTQYFGPGTRLTVL.